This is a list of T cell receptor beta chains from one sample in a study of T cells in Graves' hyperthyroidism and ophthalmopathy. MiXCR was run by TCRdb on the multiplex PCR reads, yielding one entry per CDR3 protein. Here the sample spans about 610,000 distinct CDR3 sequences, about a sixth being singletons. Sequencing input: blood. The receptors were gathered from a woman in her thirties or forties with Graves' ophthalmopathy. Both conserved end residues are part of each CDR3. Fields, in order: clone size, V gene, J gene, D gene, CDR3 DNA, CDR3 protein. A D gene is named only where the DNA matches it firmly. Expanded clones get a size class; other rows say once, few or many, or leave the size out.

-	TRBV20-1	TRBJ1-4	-	TGCAGTGCTAGAGATCACGGGGGGCGAGATGAAAAACTGTTTTTT	CSARDHGGRDEKLFF
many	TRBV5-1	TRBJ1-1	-	TGCGCCAGCAGCTTGGGTCCAAGTAACACTGAAGCTTTCTTT	CASSLGPSNTEAFF
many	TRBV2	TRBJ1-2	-	TGTGCCAGGAAGGGACAAGCTGGCTACACCTTC	CARKGQAGYTF
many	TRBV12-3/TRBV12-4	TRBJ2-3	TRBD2	TGTGCCATCCCCGGGACTAGCGGGGGGGCCACTTCGATCACAGATACGCAGTATTTT	CAIPGTSGGATSITDTQYF
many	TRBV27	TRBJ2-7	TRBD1	TGTGCCAGCAGTTTAACGACAGGGAGTCTCTACGAGCAGTACTTC	CASSLTTGSLYEQYF
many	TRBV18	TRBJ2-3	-	TGTGCCAGCTCCCCTTCTTACGGGGCGAGCACAGATACGCAGTATTTT	CASSPSYGASTDTQYF
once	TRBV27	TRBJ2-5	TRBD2	TGTGCCAGCAGTTTGTCGGCCGAGCGGGAGGGCCGCGAGACCCAGTACTTC	CASSLSAEREGRETQYF
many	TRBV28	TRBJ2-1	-	TGTGCCAGCAGTCTCCCCGTAGGCCACAATGAGCAGTTCTTC	CASSLPVGHNEQFF
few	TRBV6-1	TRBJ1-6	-	TGTGCCAGCAGGACAGGCTCCTATAATTCACCCCTCCACTTT	CASRTGSYNSPLHF
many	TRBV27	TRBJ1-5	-	TGTGCCAGCAGTTTGGAGAGGGGCAATCAGCCCCAGCATTTT	CASSLERGNQPQHF
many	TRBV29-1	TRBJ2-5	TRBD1	TGCAGCGTTGCCTCCGGGACAGGGAGGGTGGAGACCCAGTACTTC	CSVASGTGRVETQYF
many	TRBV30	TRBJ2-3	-	TGTGCCTGGACTAAACAGGGTTTTTTCGCAGATACGCAGTATTTT	CAWTKQGFFADTQYF
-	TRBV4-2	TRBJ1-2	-	TGTGCCAGCAGCCAAGCCCTAGGTAGCTATGGCTACACCTTC	CASSQALGSYGYTF
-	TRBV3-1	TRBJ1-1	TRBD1	TGTGCCAGCAGCCGACAGGGGCGACTTAACACTGAAGCTTTCTTT	CASSRQGRLNTEAFF
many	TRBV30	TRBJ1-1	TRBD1	TGTGCCTGGAGACGACAGGGGAACACTGAAGCTTTCTTT	CAWRRQGNTEAFF
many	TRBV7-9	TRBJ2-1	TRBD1	TGTGCCAGCAGCCTAAGAAAACCGGGACAGGGGCTTTTCGGTGAGCAGTTCTTC	CASSLRKPGQGLFGEQFF
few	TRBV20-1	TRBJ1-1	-	TGCAGTGCTAGTCCACCTTCGCTGAACACTGAAGCTTTCTTT	CSASPPSLNTEAFF
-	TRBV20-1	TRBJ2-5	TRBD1	TGCAGTGCGCGACAGGGATTCGAGACCCAGTACTTC	CSARQGFETQYF
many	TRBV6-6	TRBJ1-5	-	TGTGCCAGCAGTTACTCGATTGATAGCAATCAGCCCCAGCATTTT	CASSYSIDSNQPQHF
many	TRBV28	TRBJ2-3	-	TGTGCCAGCACCCTAGGACTAAGAGGGACCAGCACAGATACGCAGTATTTT	CASTLGLRGTSTDTQYF
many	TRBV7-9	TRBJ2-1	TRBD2	TGTGCCAGCAGCGCTAGCGGGGGGGCTCAAAATGAGCAGTTCTTC	CASSASGGAQNEQFF
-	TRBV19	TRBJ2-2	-	TGTGCCAGTAGTGGTCGGACAGTTACGAACACCGGGGAGCTGTTTTTT	CASSGRTVTNTGELFF
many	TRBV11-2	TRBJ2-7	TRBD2	TGTGCCAGCAGCTTAGTGGCGGGAGACAAATACGAGCAGTACTTC	CASSLVAGDKYEQYF
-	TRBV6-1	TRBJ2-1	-	TGTGCCAGCAGTCCGGGGAGTTTTAATGCCTACAATGAGCAGTTCTTC	CASSPGSFNAYNEQFF
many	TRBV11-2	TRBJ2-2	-	TGTGCCAGCAGCTTAGGACCAGCGGGCGGCGGGGAGCTGTTTTTT	CASSLGPAGGGELFF
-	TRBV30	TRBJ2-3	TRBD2	TGTGCCTGGAGGACTAGCGTCAACACAGATACGCAGTATTTT	CAWRTSVNTDTQYF
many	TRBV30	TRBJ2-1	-	TGTGCCTGGAGTGTCCAGGGCGGAAATGAGCAGTTCTTC	CAWSVQGGNEQFF
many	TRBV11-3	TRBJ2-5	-	TGTGCCAGCAGCTTAGACCGTATCGGTTGGGGGGCCCCATACCAAGAGACCCAGTACTTC	CASSLDRIGWGAPYQETQYF
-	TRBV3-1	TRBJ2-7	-	TGTGCCAGCAGCCCTCCTGACAGACTCCTCGAGCAGTACTTC	CASSPPDRLLEQYF
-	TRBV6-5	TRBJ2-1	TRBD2	TGTGCCAGCAGTTACTCGGTGGAAGCGGGAGCGGTTGAGCAGTTCTTC	CASSYSVEAGAVEQFF
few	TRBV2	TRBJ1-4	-	TGTGCCAGCACTCCGGGACCCTATAATGAAAAACTGTTTTTT	CASTPGPYNEKLFF
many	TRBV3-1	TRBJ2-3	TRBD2	TGTGCCAGCAGCCAAGCTAGCGGGGGATACACAGATACGCAGTATTTT	CASSQASGGYTDTQYF
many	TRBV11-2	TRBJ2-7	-	TGTGCCAGCAGCGCGGACCGTTACGAGCAGTACTTC	CASSADRYEQYF
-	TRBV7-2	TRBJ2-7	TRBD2	TGTGCCAGCAGCTTGCGGACTAGCGTGTCCTACAAGCAGTACTTC	CASSLRTSVSYKQYF
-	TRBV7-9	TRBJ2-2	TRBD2	TGTGCCAGCAGCTCGGGACTAGCTGGGTGGACCGGGGAGCTGTTTTTT	CASSSGLAGWTGELFF
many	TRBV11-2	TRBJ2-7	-	TGTGCCAGCAGCTTAGAGCATACTAGTAGCGAGCAGTACTTC	CASSLEHTSSEQYF
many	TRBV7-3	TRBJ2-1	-	TGTGCCAGCAGCCCGGAGGGGACAGAGTACAATGAGCAGTTCTTC	CASSPEGTEYNEQFF